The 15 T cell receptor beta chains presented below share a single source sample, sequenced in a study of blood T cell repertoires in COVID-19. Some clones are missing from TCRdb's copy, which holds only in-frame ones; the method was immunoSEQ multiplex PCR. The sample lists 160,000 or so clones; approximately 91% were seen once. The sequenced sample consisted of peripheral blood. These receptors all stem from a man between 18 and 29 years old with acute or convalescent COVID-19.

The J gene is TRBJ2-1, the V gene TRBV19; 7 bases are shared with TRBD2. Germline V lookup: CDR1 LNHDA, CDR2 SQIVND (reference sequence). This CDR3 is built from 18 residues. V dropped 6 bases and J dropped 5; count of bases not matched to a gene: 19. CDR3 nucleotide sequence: TGTGCCAGTAGCCGGGTGGGGAGCGGGACCATAAAGAACAATGAGCAGTTCTTC. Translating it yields CASSRVGSGTIKNNEQFF.

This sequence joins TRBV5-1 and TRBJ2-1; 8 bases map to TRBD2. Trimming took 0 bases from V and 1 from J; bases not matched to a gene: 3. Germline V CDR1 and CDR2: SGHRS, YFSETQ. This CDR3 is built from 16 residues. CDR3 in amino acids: CASSLGLARSYNEQFF. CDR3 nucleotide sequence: TGCGCCAGCAGCTTGGGACTAGCGCGTTCCTACAATGAGCAGTTCTTC.

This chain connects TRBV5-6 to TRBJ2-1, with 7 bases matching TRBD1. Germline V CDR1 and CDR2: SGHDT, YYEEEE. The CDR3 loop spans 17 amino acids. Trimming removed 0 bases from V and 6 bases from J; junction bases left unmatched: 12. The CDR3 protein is CASSLEPTGLRSNEQFF. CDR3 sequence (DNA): TGTGCCAGCAGCTTGGAACCGACAGGGCTCCGTTCCAATGAGCAGTTCTTC.

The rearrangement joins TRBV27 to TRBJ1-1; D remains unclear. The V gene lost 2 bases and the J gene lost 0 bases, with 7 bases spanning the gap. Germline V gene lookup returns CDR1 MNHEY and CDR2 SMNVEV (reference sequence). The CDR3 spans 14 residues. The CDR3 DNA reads TGTGCCAGCAGTTTAACAGATATGAACACTGAAGCTTTCTTT. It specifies CASSLTDMNTEAFF.

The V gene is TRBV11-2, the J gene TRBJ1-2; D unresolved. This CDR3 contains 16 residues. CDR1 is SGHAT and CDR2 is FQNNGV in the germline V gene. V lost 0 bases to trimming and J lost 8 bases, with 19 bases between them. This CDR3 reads CASSLDGDGPRWGYTF. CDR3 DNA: TGTGCCAGCAGCTTAGATGGAGACGGCCCTCGTTGGGGCTACACCTTC.

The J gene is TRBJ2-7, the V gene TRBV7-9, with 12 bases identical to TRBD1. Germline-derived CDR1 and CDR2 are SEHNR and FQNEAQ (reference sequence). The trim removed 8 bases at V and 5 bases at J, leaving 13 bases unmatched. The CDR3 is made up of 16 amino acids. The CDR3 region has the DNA TGTGCCAGCTCACAAGGGGCGGGACAGGGGGCGGACGAGCAGTACTTC. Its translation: CASSQGAGQGADEQYF.

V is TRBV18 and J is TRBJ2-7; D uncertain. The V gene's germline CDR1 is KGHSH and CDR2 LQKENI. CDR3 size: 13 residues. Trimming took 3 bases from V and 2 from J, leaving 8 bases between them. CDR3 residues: CASSPEQTYEQYF. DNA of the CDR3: TGTGCCAGCTCACCTGAACAGACCTACGAGCAGTACTTC.

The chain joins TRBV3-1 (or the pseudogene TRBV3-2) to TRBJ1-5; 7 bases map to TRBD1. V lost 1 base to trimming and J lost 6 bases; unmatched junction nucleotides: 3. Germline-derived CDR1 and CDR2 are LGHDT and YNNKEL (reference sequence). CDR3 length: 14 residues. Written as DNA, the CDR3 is TGTGCCAGCAGCCAAGGACACAGGGGTCAGCCCCAGCATTTT. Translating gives CASSQGHRGQPQHF.

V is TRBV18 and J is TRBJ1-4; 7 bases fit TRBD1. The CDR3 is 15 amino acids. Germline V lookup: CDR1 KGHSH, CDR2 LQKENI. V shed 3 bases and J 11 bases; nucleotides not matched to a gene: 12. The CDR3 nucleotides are TGTGCCAGCTCACCCGGGGGACAGAACTCTGGGAAACTGTTTTTT. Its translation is CASSPGGQNSGKLFF.

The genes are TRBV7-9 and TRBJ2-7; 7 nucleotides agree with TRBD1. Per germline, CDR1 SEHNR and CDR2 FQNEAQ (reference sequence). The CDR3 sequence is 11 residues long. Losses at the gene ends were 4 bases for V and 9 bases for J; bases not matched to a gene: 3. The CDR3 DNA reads TGTGCCAGCAGCTCCACAGGGGTGCAGTACTTC. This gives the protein CASSSTGVQYF.

In DNA, the CDR3 is TGTGCCAGCAGCTTAGGAGCGATCTCTGGAAACACCATATATTTT. This codes for CASSLGAISGNTIYF. This sequence joins TRBV7-9 and TRBJ1-3; the D is unclear. V dropped 1 base and J dropped 0 bases, with 7 bases sitting between them. The germline CDR1 and CDR2 sequences are SEHNR and FQNEAQ (reference sequence). This CDR3 region has 15 residues. Full variable domain (missing parts from reference TRBV7-9 and TRBJ1-3): DTGVSQNPRHKITKRGQNVTFRCDPISEHNRLYWYRQTLGQGPEFLTYFQNEAQLEKSRLLSDRFSAERPKGSFSTLEIQRTEQGDSAMYLCASSLGAISGNTIYFGEGSWLTVV.

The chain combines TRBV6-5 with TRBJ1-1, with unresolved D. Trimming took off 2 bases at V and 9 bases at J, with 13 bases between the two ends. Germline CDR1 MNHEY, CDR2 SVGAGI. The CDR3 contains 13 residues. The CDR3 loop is CASSYRGQTQAFF. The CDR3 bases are TGTGCCAGCAGTTACCGAGGGCAGACACAAGCTTTCTTT.

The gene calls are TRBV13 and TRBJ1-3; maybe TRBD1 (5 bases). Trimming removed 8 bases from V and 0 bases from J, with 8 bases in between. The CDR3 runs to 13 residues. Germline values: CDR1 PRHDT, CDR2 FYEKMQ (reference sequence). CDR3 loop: CASGASSGNTIYF. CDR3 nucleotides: TGTGCCAGCGGGGCGAGCTCTGGAAACACCATATATTTT.

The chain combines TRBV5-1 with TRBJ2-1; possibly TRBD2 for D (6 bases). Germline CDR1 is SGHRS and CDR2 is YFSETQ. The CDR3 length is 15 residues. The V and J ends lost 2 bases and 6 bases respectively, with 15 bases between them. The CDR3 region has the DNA TGCGCCAGCAGCTTCGCGGGGCGCTTCTCCAATGAGCAGTTCTTC. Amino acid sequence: CASSFAGRFSNEQFF.

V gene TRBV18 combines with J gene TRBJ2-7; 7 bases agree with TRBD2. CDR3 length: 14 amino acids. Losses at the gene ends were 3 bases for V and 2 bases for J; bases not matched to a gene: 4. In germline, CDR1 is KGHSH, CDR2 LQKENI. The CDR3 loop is CASSPGGIPYEQYF. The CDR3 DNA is TGTGCCAGCTCACCGGGAGGGATCCCCTACGAGCAGTACTTC. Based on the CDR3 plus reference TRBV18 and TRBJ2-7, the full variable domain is NAGVMQNPRHLVRRRGQEARLRCSPMKGHSHVYWYRQLPEEGLKFMVYLQKENIIDESGMPKERFSAEFPKEGPSILRIQQVVRGDSAAYFCASSPGGIPYEQYFGPGTRLTVT.